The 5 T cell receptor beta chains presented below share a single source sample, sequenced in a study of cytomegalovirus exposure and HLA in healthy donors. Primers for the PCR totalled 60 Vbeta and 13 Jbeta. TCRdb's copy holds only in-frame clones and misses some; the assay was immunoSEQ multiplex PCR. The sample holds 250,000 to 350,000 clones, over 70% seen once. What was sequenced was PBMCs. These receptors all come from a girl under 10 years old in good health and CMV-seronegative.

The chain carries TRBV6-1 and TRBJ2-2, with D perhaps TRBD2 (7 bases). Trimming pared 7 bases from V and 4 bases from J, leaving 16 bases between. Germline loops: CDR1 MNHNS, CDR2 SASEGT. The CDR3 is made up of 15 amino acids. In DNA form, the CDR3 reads TGTGCCAGCAAAGAGGTGGGGGGGGCCACCGGGGAGCTGTTTTTT. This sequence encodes CASKEVGGATGELFF.

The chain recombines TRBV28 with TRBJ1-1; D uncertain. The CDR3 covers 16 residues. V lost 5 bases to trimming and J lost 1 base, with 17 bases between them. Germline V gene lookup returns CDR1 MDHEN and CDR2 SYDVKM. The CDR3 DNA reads TGTGCCAGCAGTGGGGTACCGGGGATTGGGAACACTGAAGCTTTCTTT. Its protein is CASSGVPGIGNTEAFF.

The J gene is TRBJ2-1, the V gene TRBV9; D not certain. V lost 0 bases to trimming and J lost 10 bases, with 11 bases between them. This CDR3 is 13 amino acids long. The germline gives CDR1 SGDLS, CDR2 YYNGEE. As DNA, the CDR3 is TGTGCCAGCAGCGTAGCCATTTCCTACGAGCAGTTCTTC. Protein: CASSVAISYEQFF.

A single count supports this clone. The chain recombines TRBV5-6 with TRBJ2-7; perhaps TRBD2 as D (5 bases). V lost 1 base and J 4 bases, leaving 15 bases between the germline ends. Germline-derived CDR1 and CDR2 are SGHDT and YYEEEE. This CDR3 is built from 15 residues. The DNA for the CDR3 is TGTGCCAGCAGCTTGTTCCCTCGGGGTTGGTACGAGCAGTACTTC. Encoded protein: CASSLFPRGWYEQYF.

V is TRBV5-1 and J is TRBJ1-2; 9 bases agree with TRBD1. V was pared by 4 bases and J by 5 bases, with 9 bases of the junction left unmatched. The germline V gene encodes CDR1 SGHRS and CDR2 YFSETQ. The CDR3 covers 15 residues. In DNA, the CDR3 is TGCGCCAGCAGCCTAGGGACAGGGCGCGATTATGGCTACACCTTC. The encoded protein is CASSLGTGRDYGYTF.